These 4 T cell receptor beta chains were all obtained from the same sample, sequenced in a study of blood T cell repertoires in COVID-19. TCRdb's copy holds only in-frame clones and misses some; the assay was immunoSEQ multiplex PCR. Of under 250,000 clones listed, roughly 85% are singletons. The sequenced material came from peripheral blood. The origin of the receptors is a woman between 70 and 85 years old with COVID-19, enrolled during active disease.

This clone was found once. The V and J genes are TRBV10-3 and TRBJ2-1; 7 bases line up with TRBD2. The CDR3 is 16 amino acids. Per the germline V gene, CDR1 is ENHRY and CDR2 is SYGVKD. The V and J ends lost 0 bases and 3 bases, in that order; junction bases with no gene match: 5. CDR3 region: CAISESGGGVYNEQFF. For the CDR3, the DNA is TGTGCCATCAGTGAGTCAGGCGGGGGAGTCTACAATGAGCAGTTCTTC.

The table lists this clone with a few counts. The chain is built from TRBV27 and TRBJ2-2; TRBD2 aligns across 7 bases. The CDR3 totals 15 residues. CDR1 is MNHEY, CDR2 SMNVEV, per germline (reference sequence). Trimming at V came to 3 bases and at J to 4 bases, leaving 5 bases not matched to a gene. CDR3 sequence reads: CASSFQGGGTGELFF. The CDR3 bases are TGTGCCAGCAGTTTTCAGGGCGGGGGCACCGGGGAGCTGTTTTTT.

The rearrangement uses TRBV5-8 and TRBJ2-3, with 9 bases matching TRBD2. CDR3 size: 18 residues. The germline CDR1 and CDR2 sequences are SGHTS and YDEGEE. The V gene end was trimmed by 2 bases and the J gene end by 0 bases; junction bases not matched to a gene: 10. The DNA of the CDR3 is TGTGCCAGCAGCTTTGGGGCTAGCGGGGCAACTAGCACAGATACGCAGTATTTT. It specifies CASSFGASGATSTDTQYF.

The chain employs TRBV18 and TRBJ2-5; 9 bases align to TRBD2. CDR3 size: 16 residues. With 2 bases clipped from V and 2 bases from J, the junction kept 6 bases outside the gene matches. The germline gives CDR1 KGHSH, CDR2 LQKENI. CDR3 sequence (DNA): TGTGCCAGCTCACCAGGGCTAGCGGGGAATCAAGAGACCCAGTACTTC. It codes for CASSPGLAGNQETQYF.